The sample holds a few counts of the clone carrying this TCR beta chain. Its target is unknown. The data originate from a study of vaccination and CD4 T cells after COVID-19. The V gene lost 10 bases and the J gene lost 0 bases, with 5 bases spanning the gap. The germline gives CDR1 ENHRY, CDR2 SYGVKD. This CDR3 is built from 11 residues. Once obtained from cultured CD4+ T cells, the DNA was sequenced using the Oncomine TCR Beta short-read assay. Extraction of genomic DNA was performed on cultured CD4+ T cells. One entry per CDR3 protein results from TCRdb running MiXCR on the PCR reads. The data hold about 16,000 distinct CDR3 sequences, with around 53% observed a single time. Treatment: approximately 9-day PBMC culture with coronavirus spike peptide pools or control peptides (ViraFEST assay). The culture of 2 million to 2.5 million PBMCs per well included approximately 9 IU/ml IL-2 and about 9.8 ug/ml peptide pools.

The sample consisted of CD4+ T cells from blood, cultured in vitro, taken before SARS-CoV-2 vaccination. The clonotype was recovered from a human donor who had recovered from COVID-19. The chain uses TRBV10-3 and TRBJ2-3; unclear D gene. The CDR3 loop reads CATGSTDTQYF. The CDR3 DNA follows: TGTGCCACGGGCAGCACAGATACGCAGTATTTT.